Sequencing of this T cell receptor beta chain was carried out in a study of T cell repertoires in cytomegalovirus infection. Study overall: Researchers turned to recently identified HLA-C-restricted CMV epitopes as well as well-studied HLA-B-restricted ones. The public TCR beta signatures pointed to both CMV infection and matching HLA type.

On this clonotype: Its antigen is not known.

TCRdb reanalysed the reads using MiXCR and keeps one entry per CDR3 protein. The sample has hundreds of thousands of distinct CDR3 sequences; more than 30% are singletons. General study findings and limits: Cumulative frequency (of public TCR beta family members) identified carriers of CMV plus the relevant HLA. Dominating the ex vivo response were TCR beta clonotypes that were CMV-specific and HLA-C-restricted.

This TCR was recovered from a human donor in good health (CMV status not recorded). Some clones in this sample may be carry-over from other donors' samples. The sequenced sample was cultured PBMCs, obtained from culture after CMV antigen stimulation.

CDR3 sequence (DNA): TGCGCCAGCAGCCAGCAGGAGGAATCCTACACTGAAGCTTTCTTT. It encodes CASSQQEESYTEAFF. The V gene is TRBV4-1, the J gene TRBJ1-1; no reliable D call. The CDR3 is made up of 15 amino acids. Germline-derived CDR1 and CDR2 are MGHRA and YSYEKL. V lost 3 bases and J 3 bases, leaving 14 bases between the germline ends.